The clone carrying this T cell receptor (beta chain) showed up many times. What it binds is unknown. This sample stems from a study of neurological immune-mediated disorders. V shed 0 bases and J shed 2 bases, with 6 bases lying between them. The CDR3 covers 14 residues. CDR1 SGHRS and CDR2 YFSETQ come from the germline V gene. In TCRdb, the 5' RACE reads were re-called with MiXCR into one record per CDR3 protein. Of some 33,000 distinct CDR3 sequences listed, 1.5% were seen once; the top ten hold about 10%. Findings and limits, study-wide: None of the features examined (clinical or MRI) was associated with the multiple sclerosis repertoire cluster. Expanded clones shared no identical CDR3 amino acid sequences across subjects, which suggested private TCR-beta repertoires in all groups.

Specimen: PBMCs. The sequence was obtained from a woman aged 25 to 45 with multiple sclerosis. The chain joins TRBV5-1 to TRBJ1-5; D remains unclear. CDR3 DNA: TGCGCCAGCAGCTTGGTCGGGGGCAATCAGCCCCAGCATTTT. This encodes CASSLVGGNQPQHF.